Each of the 19 T cell receptor beta chains below was sequenced from the same sample in a study of preoperative IRX-2 immunotherapy in early breast cancer. As for treatment: preoperative locoregional IRX-2 cytokine immunotherapy. This table comes from immunoSEQ multiplex PCR, and its TCRdb copy is limited to in-frame clones, with some not included. The data contain about 62,000 clones, roughly 95% of them singletons. The sample was gathered from a patient treated with IRX-2 immunotherapy. All receptors derive from a human donor with breast cancer.

The chain combines TRBV7-9 with TRBJ2-3, with TRBD2 identical over 11 bases. Germline assignment: CDR1 SEHNR and CDR2 FQNEAQ (reference sequence). V lost 5 bases to trimming and J lost 6 bases; unmatched junction nucleotides: 7. This CDR3 region has 15 residues. CDR3 protein: CASSRTSGREDTQYF. The CDR3 nucleotides read TGTGCCAGCAGCCGTACTAGCGGGAGAGAGGATACGCAGTATTTT.

The chain carries TRBV19 and TRBJ2-1; TRBD2 aligns across 7 bases. CDR1 LNHDA and CDR2 SQIVND come from the germline V gene (reference sequence). V lost 5 bases to trimming and J lost 2 bases; unmatched junction nucleotides: 6. This CDR3 is built from 15 residues. CDR3: CASSGGAGAYNEQFF. In nucleotides, the CDR3 is TGTGCCAGTAGTGGAGGGGCGGGGGCCTACAATGAGCAGTTCTTC.

The table lists this clone with a count of one. The V gene is TRBV7-2, the J gene TRBJ2-5; 14 nucleotides align to TRBD2. Germline loops: CDR1 SGHTA, CDR2 FQGNSA. The CDR3 consists of 18 residues. Trimming cost V 5 bases and J 4 bases; bases outside gene matches: 12. The CDR3 protein is CASSARRLAGGVVETQYF. In DNA, the CDR3 is TGTGCCAGCAGCGCAAGACGACTAGCGGGGGGGGTAGTAGAGACCCAGTACTTC.

The V and J genes are TRBV18 and TRBJ2-3; D not certain. Trimming took 3 bases from V and 3 from J, leaving 4 bases between them. The germline V gene encodes CDR1 KGHSH and CDR2 LQKENI. This CDR3 comprises 12 residues. Here the CDR3 reads CASSPWTDTQYF. As DNA, the CDR3 is TGTGCCAGCTCACCCTGGACAGATACGCAGTATTTT.

The CDR3 nucleotides are TGTGCCAGCAGTGAAGCGGGAGGACGCTACAATGAGCAGTTCTTC. Residues: CASSEAGGRYNEQFF. The chain uses TRBV28 and TRBJ2-1, with TRBD2 matching 9 bases. The CDR3 runs 15 residues. V lost 5 bases and J lost 3; bases outside the gene matches: 5. The V gene's germline CDR1 is MDHEN and CDR2 SYDVKM.

This clone was detected once. The rearrangement joins TRBV7-9 to TRBJ2-7, with 7 nucleotides matching TRBD1. The CDR3 has 13 residues. Germline CDR1 is SEHNR and CDR2 is FQNEAQ (reference sequence). V lost 4 bases, J lost 3 bases, and 3 bases stayed unmatched. The CDR3 sequence: CASSSHRGYEQYF. The CDR3 DNA reads TGTGCCAGCAGCTCACACAGGGGCTACGAGCAGTACTTC.

This rearrangement joins TRBV6-4 to TRBJ2-1, with 12 nucleotides matching TRBD2. Germline-derived CDR1 and CDR2 are MRHNA and SNTAGT. V dropped 6 bases and J dropped 7; count of bases not matched to a gene: 10. This CDR3 is 16 amino acids long. CDR3 protein: CASSRDRLAGVNEQFF. The CDR3 nucleotides are TGTGCCAGCAGCCGGGACAGACTAGCGGGAGTTAATGAGCAGTTCTTC.

The chain has TRBV19 and TRBJ2-7, with D hard to call. The V gene lost 0 bases and the J gene lost 2 bases, with 5 bases spanning the gap. CDR3 size: 13 residues. Per germline, CDR1 LNHDA and CDR2 SQIVND (reference sequence). The CDR3 region has the DNA TGTGCCAGTAGTATAGACAGAACCTACGAGCAGTACTTC. Translated, it gives CASSIDRTYEQYF.

This clone was detected once. This chain uses TRBV6-5 with TRBJ1-1, with 8 positions matching TRBD1. The germline V gene has CDR1 MNHEY and CDR2 SVGAGI. V gave up 6 bases and J gave up 1 base; unmatched junction bases: 4. The CDR3 covers 14 residues. The CDR3 nucleotides are TGTGCCAGCAGGGACAGGGCGGGGAACACTGAAGCTTTCTTT. This gives the protein CASRDRAGNTEAFF.

The chain carries TRBV30 and TRBJ1-6; 7 nucleotides agree with TRBD1. CDR1 and CDR2 from the germline V gene are GTSNPN and SVGIG (reference sequence). V shed 1 base and J 7 bases; nucleotides not matched to a gene: 4. The CDR3 has 14 residues. Here the CDR3 reads CAWSGGTDNSPLHF. CDR3 nucleotides: TGTGCCTGGAGTGGCGGGACAGACAATTCACCCCTCCACTTT.

The CDR3 loop is CAWRNSPLHF. DNA for the CDR3: TGTGCCTGGAGGAATTCACCCCTCCACTTT. This chain uses TRBV30 with TRBJ1-6; no firm D call. V was shortened by 3 bases and J by 7 bases, with 1 base between the two germline ends. CDR1 and CDR2 (germline): GTSNPN, SVGIG (reference sequence). The CDR3 length is 10 residues.

The genes are TRBV25-1 and TRBJ1-2; no clear D. Germline V gene data show CDR1 as MGHDK and CDR2 as SYGVNS. V lost 4 bases and J lost 7, with 22 bases in between. The CDR3 covers 16 residues. The CDR3 reads CASSGIRRRRRGGYTF. The CDR3 coding sequence is TGTGCCAGCAGTGGGATAAGGCGTCGGAGGCGAGGTGGCTACACCTTC.

The chain joins TRBV7-2 to TRBJ1-2; 7 nucleotides agree with TRBD1. V lost 3 bases and J lost 4; bases outside the gene matches: 11. CDR3 length: 16 residues. Germline V gene sequence: CDR1 SGHTA, CDR2 FQGNSA. The CDR3 is CASSFSTGNPTYGYTF. As DNA, the CDR3 is TGTGCCAGCAGCTTTTCGACAGGGAATCCCACCTATGGCTACACCTTC.

The chain recombines TRBV6-1 with TRBJ1-5; TRBD1 might be the D (6 bases). The V end lost 6 bases, the J end lost 7 bases, and 13 bases lay between the germline ends. Germline V lookup: CDR1 MNHNS, CDR2 SASEGT. The CDR3 totals 13 residues. The CDR3 sequence is CASRDRSGQPQHF. For the CDR3, the DNA is TGTGCCAGCAGGGACAGATCGGGCCAGCCCCAGCATTTT.

The chain couples TRBV11-2 to TRBJ2-5; no clear D gene. CDR3 size: 12 residues. Between the trimmed V and J ends, which lost 3 bases and 4 bases, there was a span of 6 bases. The germline V gene encodes CDR1 SGHAT and CDR2 FQNNGV. The CDR3 DNA sequence: TGTGCCAGCAGCTTCCCTATAGAGACCCAGTACTTC. Translation gives CASSFPIETQYF.

The V call is TRBV2, the J call TRBJ2-3, with TRBD2 matching 8 bases. The V gene end was trimmed by 2 bases and the J gene end by 4 bases; junction bases not matched to a gene: 5. This CDR3 spans 15 amino acids. Germline V gene lookup returns CDR1 SNHLY and CDR2 FYNNEI. The CDR3 loop reads CASSEQGSGADTQYF. CDR3 nucleotides: TGTGCCAGCAGTGAACAGGGTAGCGGGGCAGATACGCAGTATTTT.

The rearrangement links TRBV30 to TRBJ1-4, with a weak D call TRBD1 (5 bases). The CDR3 is 15 residues long. The germline V gene has CDR1 GTSNPN and CDR2 SVGIG (reference sequence). The V end lost 1 base, the J end lost 5 bases, and 14 bases lay between the germline ends. Here the CDR3 reads CAWSANLGGNEKLFF. The CDR3 DNA follows: TGTGCCTGGAGTGCCAATCTCGGGGGGAATGAAAAACTGTTTTTT.

This clone has just a few counts. V gene TRBV7-3 combines with J gene TRBJ2-1; 12 bases are a match to TRBD2. Germline CDR1 SGHTA, CDR2 FQGTGA. There are 15 residues in the CDR3. V was pared by 5 bases and J by 9 bases, with 8 bases of the junction left unmatched. This CDR3 is CASSPGLAGFIEQFF. The CDR3 DNA is TGTGCCAGCAGCCCCGGACTAGCGGGGTTCATTGAGCAGTTCTTC.

The chain links TRBV6-1 to TRBJ2-7; TRBD2 aligns across 10 bases. Trimming took 6 bases from V and 3 from J; bases not matched to a gene: 8. There are 15 residues in the CDR3. Germline CDR1 and CDR2: MNHNS and SASEGT. In DNA, the CDR3 is TGTGCCAGCAGAACCCCGGGACTAGCGCGCTACGAGCAGTACTTC. Its translation: CASRTPGLARYEQYF.